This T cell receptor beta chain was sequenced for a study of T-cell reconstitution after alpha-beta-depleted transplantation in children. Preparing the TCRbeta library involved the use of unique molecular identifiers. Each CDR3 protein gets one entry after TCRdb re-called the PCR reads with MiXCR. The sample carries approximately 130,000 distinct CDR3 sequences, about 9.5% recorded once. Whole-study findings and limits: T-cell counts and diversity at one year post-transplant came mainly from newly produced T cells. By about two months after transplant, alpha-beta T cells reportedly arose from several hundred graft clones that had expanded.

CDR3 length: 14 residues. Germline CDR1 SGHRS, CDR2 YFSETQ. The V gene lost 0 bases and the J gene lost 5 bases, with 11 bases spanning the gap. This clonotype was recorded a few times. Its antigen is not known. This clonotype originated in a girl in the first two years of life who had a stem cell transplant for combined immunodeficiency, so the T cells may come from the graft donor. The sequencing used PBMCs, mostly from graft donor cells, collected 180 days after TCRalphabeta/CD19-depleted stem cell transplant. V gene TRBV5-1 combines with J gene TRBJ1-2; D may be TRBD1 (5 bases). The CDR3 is CASSLAGMEYGYTF. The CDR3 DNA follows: TGCGCCAGCAGCTTGGCAGGGATGGAGTATGGCTACACCTTC. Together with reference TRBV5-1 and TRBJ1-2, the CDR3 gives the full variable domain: KAGVTQTPRYLIKTRGQQVTLSCSPISGHRSVSWYQQTPGQGLQFLFEYFSETQRNKGNFPGRFSGRQFSNSRSEMNVSTLELGDSALYLCASSLAGMEYGYTFGSGTRLTVV.